One sample yielded the 31 T cell receptor beta chains listed below, sequenced in a study of post-analysis software for immune sequencing data. Whole-study findings and limits: In patients, TRBV5-6, TRBV5-1 and TRBV20-1 belonged to roughly 5 TRBV segments found more frequently than in controls.

What these receptors recognize is not known. cDNA libraries of TCR beta carried unique molecular identifiers. TCRdb re-derived calls from the PCR reads in MiXCR, one entry per CDR3 protein. The table includes fewer than 600,000 distinct CDR3 sequences, approximately 45% detected once. The sample comprised blood. Receptors were obtained from a girl aged 10 to 17 with multiple sclerosis.

The chain is built from TRBV9 and TRBJ2-6; maybe TRBD1 (5 bases). This CDR3 spans 16 amino acids. Trimming left V 2 bases short and J 7 bases short, with 16 bases between. Germline loops: CDR1 SGDLS, CDR2 YYNGEE. CDR3 sequence: CASSVMSGQTANVLTF. Written as DNA, the CDR3 is TGTGCCAGCAGCGTTATGTCAGGGCAAACAGCCAACGTCCTGACTTTC.

The chain combines TRBV6-6 with TRBJ2-3; 9 nucleotides match TRBD1. CDR3 size: 15 residues. The trim removed 2 bases at V and 4 bases at J, leaving 4 bases unmatched. CDR1 is MNHNY and CDR2 is SVGAGI in the germline V gene (reference sequence). The CDR3 protein is CASSYRDRGADTQYF. The CDR3 DNA reads TGTGCCAGCAGTTACCGCGACAGGGGGGCAGATACGCAGTATTTT.

This rearrangement joins TRBV10-3 to TRBJ2-1; D might be TRBD1 (6 bases). The germline V and J ends were trimmed by 2 bases and 4 bases, with 12 bases remaining between them. The germline gives CDR1 ENHRY, CDR2 SYGVKD. The CDR3 sequence is 15 residues long. The DNA for the CDR3 is TGTGCCATCAGTGAGACGACAGGCCCATACAATGAGCAGTTCTTC. This codes for CAISETTGPYNEQFF.

The rearrangement joins TRBV7-3 to TRBJ2-1; 13 bases align to TRBD2. The trim removed 5 bases at V and 5 bases at J, leaving 3 bases unmatched. There are 15 residues in the CDR3. Germline lookup yields CDR1 SGHTA and CDR2 FQGTGA. CDR3 DNA: TGTGCCAGCAGCCCACTAGCGGGAGGGAACAATGAGCAGTTCTTC. Its translation is CASSPLAGGNNEQFF.

The chain is built from TRBV28 and TRBJ2-7, with D hard to call. Germline V gene lookup returns CDR1 MDHEN and CDR2 SYDVKM. This CDR3 has 16 residues. The V end lost 3 bases, the J end lost 0 bases, and 15 bases lay between the germline ends. CDR3 nucleotides: TGTGCCAGCAGTTTTGACATCCAGAAAACCTCCTACGAGCAGTACTTC. Translation: CASSFDIQKTSYEQYF.

This clonotype was found a few times. With a much larger clone just one base away, this may be a read error. The chain combines TRBV7-2 with TRBJ2-4, with D possibly being TRBD2 (6 bases). The CDR3 loop spans 12 amino acids. Germline values: CDR1 SGHTA, CDR2 FQGNSA. DNA of the CDR3: TGTGCCAGCAACTTAGTGGGGGGCATTCAGTACTTC. It yields the protein CASNLVGGIQYF.

CDR3 coding DNA: TGTGCCAGCACCCTGGGACAGGGGTATCGCTATGGCTACACCTTC. Amino acid sequence: CASTLGQGYRYGYTF. This chain uses TRBV6-2 or TRBV6-3 with TRBJ1-2; 10 bases align to TRBD1. Per the germline V gene, CDR1 is MNHEY and CDR2 is SVGEGT. V shed 7 bases, J shed 4 bases, and the junction held 9 bases outside the gene matches. The CDR3 sequence is 15 residues long.

V is TRBV9 and J is TRBJ2-1; the match to TRBD2 covers 13 bases. There are 15 residues in the CDR3. After removal of 4 bases from V and 7 bases from J, the junction contained 5 bases not matched to a gene. CDR1 and CDR2 from the germline V gene are SGDLS and YYNGEE. The CDR3 region is CASSRTSGSRNEQFF. CDR3 DNA sequence: TGTGCCAGCAGCAGGACTAGCGGGAGTCGAAATGAGCAGTTCTTC.

This clonotype has just a few counts. The chain joins TRBV3-1 to TRBJ1-1; no clear D. The V gene's germline CDR1 is LGHDT and CDR2 YNNKEL (reference sequence). V lost 6 bases and J 1 base, leaving 9 bases between the germline ends. The CDR3 covers 13 residues. The CDR3 DNA is TGTGCCAGCAGTCCCGGCAGGAACACTGAAGCTTTCTTT. This codes for CASSPGRNTEAFF.

In its sample, this clonotype was seen many times. The chain links TRBV28 to TRBJ2-7; 7 bases map to TRBD2. The germline V gene has CDR1 MDHEN and CDR2 SYDVKM. V shed 6 bases and J 2 bases; nucleotides not matched to a gene: 7. This CDR3 has 14 amino acids. The CDR3 here is CASSLGRAPYEQYF. CDR3 sequence (DNA): TGTGCCAGCAGCTTGGGGAGGGCCCCCTACGAGCAGTACTTC.

This clonotype was counted only a few times. The chain combines TRBV3-1 with TRBJ2-1, with a weak D call TRBD1 (6 bases). The CDR3 length is 18 residues. The ends were cut back, 4 bases at V and 0 bases at J, with 19 bases in the middle. The germline V gene encodes CDR1 LGHDT and CDR2 YNNKEL (reference sequence). CDR3 region: CASSPFTGLPISYNEQFF. CDR3 nucleotide sequence: TGTGCCAGCAGCCCGTTCACAGGGCTACCGATCTCCTACAATGAGCAGTTCTTC.

This clonotype showed up just once. The chain uses TRBV7-9 and TRBJ2-1; 7 bases line up with TRBD1. Unmatched junction bases numbered 2, after V lost 2 bases and J lost 1 base. CDR1 and CDR2 from the germline V gene are SEHNR and FQNEAQ (reference sequence). This CDR3 comprises 15 residues. The CDR3 DNA reads as TGTGCCAGCAGCTTATTCAGGGGGTCCTACAATGAGCAGTTCTTC. Amino acids: CASSLFRGSYNEQFF.

This clonotype occurred a few times. The chain combines TRBV27 with TRBJ2-1; no definite D call. CDR3 length equals 17 residues. CDR1 MNHEY and CDR2 SMNVEV come from the germline V gene (reference sequence). V was shortened by 1 base and J by 2 bases, with 15 bases between the two germline ends. The CDR3 reads CASSLYPPRNPYNEQFF. Written as DNA, the CDR3 is TGTGCCAGCAGTTTATATCCCCCCCGCAACCCCTACAATGAGCAGTTCTTC.

This clonotype was picked up one time. CDR3 sequence reads: CASSARPGLVGDTQYF. CDR3 bases: TGCGCCAGCAGCGCGCGCCCGGGACTAGTTGGAGATACGCAGTATTTT. The chain links TRBV5-1 to TRBJ2-3; 8 bases agree with TRBD2. CDR3 length: 16 residues. J gave up 5 bases and V 4 bases, and 12 bases lay outside the gene matches. Germline values: CDR1 SGHRS, CDR2 YFSETQ.

This chain uses TRBV20-1 with TRBJ2-7, with TRBD2 matching 7 bases. The CDR3 length is 15 residues. The trim removed 0 bases at V and 2 bases at J, leaving 7 bases unmatched. Germline V lookup: CDR1 DFQATT, CDR2 SNEGSKA (reference sequence). The CDR3 here is CSARDPGGGTYEQYF. CDR3 DNA: TGCAGTGCTAGAGATCCGGGGGGAGGTACCTACGAGCAGTACTTC.

This chain links TRBV7-9 with TRBJ2-7; maybe TRBD2 (6 bases). This CDR3 has 17 residues. The V end was cut by 5 bases, the J end by 0 bases, with 20 bases between. From germline, CDR1 is SEHNR and CDR2 FQNEAQ (reference sequence). CDR3 sequence: CASSILSGTRSSYEQYF. The CDR3 coding sequence is TGTGCCAGCAGCATACTCTCCGGGACTCGAAGCTCCTACGAGCAGTACTTC.

CDR3 bases: TGTGCCAGCAGCTTAGCCAGGGAGTATGGCTACACCTTC. Translating gives CASSLAREYGYTF. The chain has TRBV7-2 and TRBJ1-2; weak D call: TRBD1 (5 bases). CDR1 and CDR2 (germline): SGHTA, FQGNSA. V lost 0 bases to trimming and J lost 5 bases, with 7 bases between them. This CDR3 is 13 amino acids long.

This chain uses TRBV29-1 with TRBJ2-3; 9 bases fit TRBD2. The CDR3 is made up of 17 amino acids. J lost 4 bases, V lost 0 bases, and 11 bases had no gene match. The V gene's germline CDR1 is SQVTM and CDR2 ANQGSEA. The CDR3 DNA sequence: TGCAGCGTTGAAGATCGGGGCCCTAGCGGGACGTCAGATACGCAGTATTTT. It translates to CSVEDRGPSGTSDTQYF.

This chain uses TRBV20-1 with TRBJ1-2; D unresolved. The CDR3 has 12 amino acids. With 4 bases removed from V and 8 bases from J, the gap between germline ends came to 14 bases. Per the germline V gene, CDR1 is DFQATT and CDR2 is SNEGSKA (reference sequence). Here the CDR3 DNA reads TGCAGTGCTAACCTAATAGCAGAGGGCTACACCTTC. Amino acid sequence: CSANLIAEGYTF.

The V call is TRBV12-3 or TRBV12-4, the J call TRBJ2-1; 8 nucleotides agree with TRBD1. The V gene end was trimmed by 4 bases and the J gene end by 1 base; junction bases not matched to a gene: 6. This CDR3 contains 16 residues. CDR3: CASSSPDRGSYNEQFF. As DNA, the CDR3 is TGTGCCAGCAGTTCCCCTGACAGGGGATCCTACAATGAGCAGTTCTTC.

The chain is built from TRBV5-1 and TRBJ2-5, with TRBD2 as a possible D gene (5 bases). Germline V gene lookup returns CDR1 SGHRS and CDR2 YFSETQ. This CDR3 is built from 15 residues. Trimming pared 4 bases from V and 0 bases from J, leaving 13 bases between. CDR3 nucleotide sequence: TGCGCCAGCAGCATGCGGGCCGCGTACCAAGAGACCCAGTACTTC. It codes for CASSMRAAYQETQYF. Variable domain in full (rest from reference TRBV5-1 and TRBJ2-5): KAGVTQTPRYLIKTRGQQVTLSCSPISGHRSVSWYQQTPGQGLQFLFEYFSETQRNKGNFPGRFSGRQFSNSRSEMNVSTLELGDSALYLCASSMRAAYQETQYFGPGTRLLVL.

This chain joins TRBV27 and TRBJ2-1; 10 positions agree with TRBD2. J was trimmed by 4 bases and V by 5 bases; bases with no gene match: 5. This CDR3 is built from 15 residues. CDR1 and CDR2 (germline): MNHEY, SMNVEV (reference sequence). The CDR3 sequence is CASSQPLAGYNEQFF. The CDR3 DNA reads TGTGCCAGCAGTCAACCACTAGCGGGGTACAATGAGCAGTTCTTC.

The chain employs TRBV2 and TRBJ1-1; D remains unclear. The germline V gene has CDR1 SNHLY and CDR2 FYNNEI. This CDR3 has 14 residues. V dropped 4 bases and J dropped 5 bases, with 14 bases sitting between them. CDR3 bases: TGTGCCAGCAGTGGTGGAGGATTAAGGACTGAAGCTTTCTTT. It specifies CASSGGGLRTEAFF.

V and J are TRBV28 and TRBJ2-1; D gene unclear. V lost 8 bases and J lost 10, with 18 bases in between. There are 13 residues in the CDR3. The germline V gene has CDR1 MDHEN and CDR2 SYDVKM. CDR3 sequence reads: CASSLGPQREQFF. The CDR3 DNA is TGTGCCAGCTCCTTAGGGCCTCAACGGGAGCAGTTCTTC.

The chain uses TRBV28 and TRBJ2-4, with 7 bases fitting TRBD2. V gave up 2 bases and J gave up 3 bases; unmatched junction bases: 7. The CDR3 sequence is 16 residues long. CDR1 and CDR2 from the germline V gene are MDHEN and SYDVKM. The CDR3 region is CASSLRGEVVKNIQYF. DNA of the CDR3: TGTGCCAGCAGTTTACGGGGGGAGGTGGTCAAAAACATTCAGTACTTC. The variable domain in full, with the rest retrieved from reference TRBV28 and TRBJ2-4, is DVKVTQSSRYLVKRTGEKVFLECVQDMDHENMFWYRQDPGLGLRLIYFSYDVKMKEKGDIPEGYSVSREKKERFSLILESASTNQTSMYLCASSLRGEVVKNIQYFGAGTRLSVL.

The rearrangement uses TRBV20-1 and TRBJ2-7, with D unresolved. V shed 0 bases and J shed 0 bases, with 9 bases lying between them. The V gene's germline CDR1 is DFQATT and CDR2 SNEGSKA (reference sequence). This CDR3 contains 14 residues. The CDR3 loop is CSARDARSSYEQYF. The CDR3 coding sequence is TGCAGTGCTAGAGATGCCAGGAGCTCCTACGAGCAGTACTTC.

This clonotype was detected only a few times. The V and J genes are TRBV25-1 and TRBJ2-1; 7 positions agree with TRBD1. The V and J ends lost 1 base and 5 bases, in that order; junction bases with no gene match: 2. Per germline, CDR1 MGHDK and CDR2 SYGVNS. The CDR3 runs 14 residues. The CDR3 protein is CASSEWTGDNEQFF. CDR3 DNA: TGTGCCAGCAGTGAATGGACAGGAGACAATGAGCAGTTCTTC.

Many counts were recorded for this clonotype. The V and J genes are TRBV29-1 and TRBJ2-7; TRBD1 might be the D (6 bases). V lost 7 bases, J lost 5 bases, and 15 bases lay in between. CDR3 length: 12 residues. Germline-derived CDR1 and CDR2 are SQVTM and ANQGSEA. Here the CDR3 DNA reads TGCAGCGCCACCACCAGGGGTGACGAGCAGTACTTC. Encoded protein: CSATTRGDEQYF.

V usage is TRBV6-2 or TRBV6-3 and J usage is TRBJ1-1, with a weak D call TRBD1 (6 bases). The CDR3 sequence is 14 residues long. V lost 2 bases to trimming and J lost 2 bases, with 9 bases between them. Germline values: CDR1 MNHEY, CDR2 SVGEGT. The CDR3 spells CASSYEQGNTEAFF. The CDR3 region has the DNA TGTGCCAGCAGTTACGAACAGGGAAACACTGAAGCTTTCTTT.

This clonotype was detected a few times. The chain has TRBV12-3 or TRBV12-4 and TRBJ1-2; TRBD1 is a possible D gene (5 bases). This CDR3 comprises 12 residues. V lost 1 base, J lost 7 bases, and 7 bases lay in between. Written as DNA, the CDR3 is TGTGCCAGCAGTTTAGGCAGGGCTGGCTACACCTTC. This translates into CASSLGRAGYTF.

V usage is TRBV7-2 and J usage is TRBJ2-4; 12 bases align to TRBD2. Germline-derived CDR1 and CDR2 are SGHTA and FQGNSA. J lost 1 base, V lost 5 bases, and 9 bases had no gene match. The CDR3 has 18 amino acids. The chain's CDR3 is CASSLGTSGLGAKNIQYF. The CDR3 DNA reads TGTGCCAGCAGCCTTGGGACTAGCGGGCTTGGGGCCAAAAACATTCAGTACTTC. Combining the CDR3 with reference TRBV7-2 and TRBJ2-4 gives the whole variable domain GAGVSQSPSNKVTEKGKDVELRCDPISGHTALYWYRQSLGQGLEFLIYFQGNSAPDKSGLPSDRFSAERTGGSVSTLTIQRTQQEDSAVYLCASSLGTSGLGAKNIQYFGAGTRLSVL.